Below are 3 T cell receptor beta chains sequenced from a single sample in a study of cytotoxic CD8 clonotypes in ibrutinib-treated CLL. Measured with immunoSEQ multiplex PCR; TCRdb has only the in-frame clones, and not every one. Among approximately 150,000 clones listed, roughly 90% were seen once. The sequencing used PBMCs, collected at disease progression, from a patient treated with ibrutinib. The receptors here all came from a human donor with chronic lymphocytic leukemia.

The chain has TRBV11-2 and TRBJ1-1, with 9 nucleotides matching TRBD1. Trimming cost V 2 bases and J 5 bases; bases outside gene matches: 3. Germline values: CDR1 SGHAT, CDR2 FQNNGV. The CDR3 spans 14 residues. The CDR3 spells CASSLRTGDTEAFF. For the CDR3, the DNA is TGTGCCAGCAGCTTACGGACAGGGGATACTGAAGCTTTCTTT.

J is TRBJ2-1 and V is TRBV19; 12 bases map to TRBD2. Unmatched junction bases numbered 20, after V lost 5 bases and J lost 0 bases. Per the germline V gene, CDR1 is LNHDA and CDR2 is SQIVND (reference sequence). CDR3 length: 22 amino acids. The DNA of the CDR3 is TGTGCCAGTAGTTTCCACAGGGGTGATAGGACTAGCGGGAAATACTCCTACAATGAGCAGTTCTTC. It encodes CASSFHRGDRTSGKYSYNEQFF.

This chain's CDR3 is CARLKWGTLNEQFF. The CDR3 nucleotides are TGTGCCAGACTCAAGTGGGGGACCCTCAATGAGCAGTTCTTC. The chain links TRBV28 to TRBJ2-1; tentatively, D is TRBD1 or TRBD2 (5 bases each). CDR3 length equals 14 residues. Trimming left V 9 bases short and J 6 bases short, with 18 bases between. Germline V gene data show CDR1 as MDHEN and CDR2 as SYDVKM.